A single sample gave rise to the 22 T cell receptor beta chains below, sequenced in a study of vaccination and CD4 T cells after COVID-19. Which antigens these TCRs recognize remains unknown. Treatment of the sample: 10-day PBMC culture with coronavirus spike peptide pools or control peptides (ViraFEST assay). The Oncomine TCR Beta short-read assay generated sequence data from the DNA of cultured CD4+ T cells. TCRdb re-derived calls from the PCR reads in MiXCR, one entry per CDR3 protein. The profile covers about 3,500 distinct CDR3 sequences, with 15% to 20% appearing a single time and roughly a quarter taken by the ten largest. Input material: CD4+ T cells from blood, cultured in vitro. The receptors derive from a human donor who had recovered from COVID-19.

This clonotype qualifies as medium-sized. V is TRBV5-6 and J is TRBJ1-1, with 9 positions matching TRBD1. Germline CDR1 and CDR2: SGHDT and YYEEEE. The CDR3 spans 17 residues. V gave up 0 bases and J gave up 7 bases; unmatched junction bases: 13. The CDR3 here is CASSLATGGERTGEAFF. The CDR3, as DNA: TGTGCCAGCAGCTTGGCCACAGGGGGCGAACGAACCGGTGAAGCTTTCTTT.

This clonotype was recorded once. The chain employs TRBV12-3 or TRBV12-4 and TRBJ2-7; D could derive from TRBD1 or TRBD2 (5 bases each). The V gene lost 5 bases and the J gene lost 7 bases, with 18 bases spanning the gap. The CDR3 consists of 14 residues. This CDR3 reads CASSPRQGRYEQYF. CDR3 in DNA: TGTGCCAGCAGTCCCCGGCAGGGACGTTATGAGCAGTACTTC.

This clonotype is categorized as medium-sized (0.01 to 0.1%). The V gene is TRBV25-1, the J gene TRBJ2-5; TRBD1 matches 9 bases. The germline CDR1 and CDR2 sequences are MGHDK and SYGVNS. V lost 5 bases to trimming and J lost 3 bases; unmatched junction nucleotides: 7. The CDR3 extends over 15 amino acids. This CDR3 reads CASSPMGTGKETQYF. DNA for the CDR3: TGTGCCAGCAGTCCAATGGGGACAGGGAAAGAGACCCAGTACTTC.

This clonotype was detected a few times. The V call is TRBV9, the J call TRBJ1-6, with D unresolved. V was trimmed by 0 bases and J by 0 bases, leaving 10 bases between them. Germline loops: CDR1 SGDLS, CDR2 YYNGEE. There are 17 residues in the CDR3. The CDR3, as DNA: TGTGCCAGCAGCGTAGATGCCTTGAGCTCCTATAATTCACCCCTCCACTTT. This translates into CASSVDALSSYNSPLHF.

In its sample, this clonotype ranks as large (0.1 to 1%). V usage is TRBV19 and J usage is TRBJ2-6; 8 bases match TRBD1. J lost 0 bases, V lost 2 bases, and 15 bases had no gene match. The CDR3 loop spans 21 amino acids. Germline V gene sequence: CDR1 LNHDA, CDR2 SQIVND (reference sequence). CDR3 sequence (DNA): TGTGCCAGTAGTATAACAACCCCGCGGACAGGGATACGCTCTGGGGCCAACGTCCTGACTTTC. Translation: CASSITTPRTGIRSGANVLTF.

This clonotype came up a few times. J is TRBJ1-2 and V is TRBV6-1, with TRBD1 as a possible D gene (5 bases). The CDR3 runs to 15 residues. Germline CDR1 is MNHNS and CDR2 is SASEGT. With 1 base removed from V and 5 bases from J, the gap between germline ends came to 14 bases. The CDR3 nucleotides are TGTGCCAGCAGTGAAGGGGGGACCATACCTTATGGCTACACCTTC. Amino acids: CASSEGGTIPYGYTF.

By share, this clonotype ranks as medium-sized. The genes are TRBV12-3 or TRBV12-4 and TRBJ1-3, with 8 bases that match TRBD1. V was pared by 1 base and J by 4 bases, with 12 bases of the junction left unmatched. This CDR3 is built from 18 residues. As DNA, the CDR3 is TGTGCCAGCAGTTTAGTCCCCCTCAGCAGGGGGCTGGGAAACACCATATATTTT. Translated, it gives CASSLVPLSRGLGNTIYF.

Comment on this clonotype: A read error is possible here, since a much larger clone lies one base away. V is TRBV27 and J is TRBJ1-5; the match to TRBD1 covers 9 bases. The CDR3 length is 17 residues. Germline V CDR1 and CDR2: MNHEY, SMNVEV (reference sequence). DNA of the CDR3: TGTGCCCGCAGTCCGGCCTCCGCACAGGGGGCCTATCAGCCCCAGCATTTT. Its protein is CARSPASAQGAYQPQHF.

The chain couples TRBV12-3 or TRBV12-4 to TRBJ2-5, with unresolved D. The CDR3 runs 11 residues. Trimming cost V 6 bases and J 2 bases, with 4 bases left between them. The DNA of the CDR3 is TGTGCCAGCAGCCCTCAAGAGACCCAGTACTTC. This gives the protein CASSPQETQYF.

In its sample, this clonotype was seen a few times. The CDR3 here is CATSRGQGNEKLFF. The CDR3 bases are TGTGCCACCAGCAGAGGACAGGGTAATGAAAAACTGTTTTTT. The rearrangement links TRBV15 to TRBJ1-4; the match to TRBD1 covers 7 bases. V shed 1 base, J shed 4 bases, and the junction held 0 bases outside the gene matches. The CDR3 consists of 14 residues. CDR1 LNHNV and CDR2 YYDKDF come from the germline V gene (reference sequence).

In its sample, this clonotype is medium-sized. The V and J genes are TRBV6-1 and TRBJ1-5, with TRBD1 matching 10 bases. Germline CDR1 MNHNS, CDR2 SASEGT. J lost 3 bases, V lost 7 bases, and 3 bases had no gene match. CDR3 length: 14 residues. The CDR3 coding sequence is TGTGCCAGCAAGGGACAGGGGAACAATCAGCCCCAGCATTTT. Protein sequence: CASKGQGNNQPQHF.

This clonotype was counted a few times. This chain joins TRBV19 and TRBJ1-2; D unresolved. CDR3 size: 17 residues. V was trimmed by 0 bases and J by 8 bases, leaving 22 bases between them. CDR1 is LNHDA and CDR2 is SQIVND in the germline V gene (reference sequence). The CDR3 nucleotides read TGTGCCAGTAGTATAGATCATGCCGGGCCTCCTTCGAGAGGCTACACCTTC. Its translation: CASSIDHAGPPSRGYTF.

This clonotype qualifies as medium-sized. The chain uses TRBV20-1 and TRBJ2-6; D may be TRBD1 (5 bases). This CDR3 spans 14 amino acids. The germline CDR1 and CDR2 sequences are DFQATT and SNEGSKA (reference sequence). V lost 6 bases, J lost 2 bases, and 11 bases lay in between. The CDR3 loop is CSARSGPGANVLTF. In DNA form, the CDR3 reads TGCAGTGCCCGCTCAGGGCCTGGGGCCAACGTCCTGACTTTC.

Only a few counts were recorded for this clonotype. J is TRBJ2-5 and V is TRBV12-3 or TRBV12-4; D is ambiguous. V shed 3 bases and J shed 7 bases, with 6 bases lying between them. The CDR3 covers 11 residues. Here the CDR3 reads CASSFDRTQYF. The CDR3 coding sequence is TGTGCCAGCAGTTTCGATCGGACCCAGTACTTC.

In its sample, this clonotype is medium-sized (0.01 to 0.1%). V is TRBV20-1 and J is TRBJ2-3, with TRBD2 identical over 14 bases. The V gene's germline CDR1 is DFQATT and CDR2 SNEGSKA (reference sequence). CDR3 length equals 15 residues. Losses at the gene ends were 5 bases for V and 2 bases for J; bases not matched to a gene: 3. As DNA, the CDR3 is TGCAGTGCTTCGGGACTAGCGGGGGTCACAGATACGCAGTATTTT. Amino acids: CSASGLAGVTDTQYF.

J is TRBJ1-4 and V is TRBV27; no clear D. CDR3 size: 13 residues. V lost 2 bases to trimming and J lost 5 bases, with 6 bases between them. CDR1 and CDR2 from the germline V gene are MNHEY and SMNVEV (reference sequence). The CDR3 loop reads CASSLARNEKLFF. The CDR3 DNA reads as TGTGCCAGCAGTTTAGCACGGAATGAAAAACTGTTTTTT.

This clonotype was seen more than once but under ten times. This chain uses TRBV20-1 with TRBJ2-5, with 10 bases lining up with TRBD1. There are 13 residues in the CDR3. Germline V gives CDR1 DFQATT, CDR2 SNEGSKA (reference sequence). Trimming at V came to 5 bases and at J to 6 bases, leaving 6 bases not matched to a gene. The CDR3 protein is CSAWTGGGQTQYF. As DNA, the CDR3 is TGCAGTGCTTGGACAGGGGGAGGACAGACCCAGTACTTC.

This chain connects TRBV12-3 or TRBV12-4 to TRBJ1-1; D remains unclear. The CDR3 runs to 13 residues. V was clipped by 3 bases and J by 0 bases, with 5 bases between them. In DNA, the CDR3 is TGTGCCAGCAGTTTGAGGATGAACACTGAAGCTTTCTTT. This translates into CASSLRMNTEAFF.

The J gene is TRBJ2-2, the V gene TRBV19; no reliable D call. V was cut by 7 bases and J by 1 base, with 4 bases left in between. The germline V gene has CDR1 LNHDA and CDR2 SQIVND (reference sequence). The CDR3 is 12 amino acids. This chain's CDR3 is CASKENTGELFF. CDR3 DNA: TGTGCCAGTAAGGAGAACACCGGGGAGCTGTTTTTT.

This clonotype has only a few counts. The chain employs TRBV30 and TRBJ2-7; D perhaps matches TRBD1 (6 bases). V was pared by 1 base and J by 2 bases, with 9 bases between. From germline, CDR1 is GTSNPN and CDR2 SVGIG (reference sequence). This CDR3 is 13 amino acids long. CDR3 sequence reads: CAWSGDIPYEQYF. DNA of the CDR3: TGTGCCTGGAGTGGGGACATTCCCTACGAGCAGTACTTC. Using reference TRBV30 and TRBJ2-7 for the parts outside the CDR3, the full variable domain is SQTIHQWPATLVQPVGSPLSLECTVEGTSNPNLYWYRQAAGRGLQLLFYSVGIGQISSEVPQNLSASRPQDRQFILSSKKLLLSDSGFYLCAWSGDIPYEQYFGPGTRLTVT.

The table lists this clonotype with a few counts. The J gene is TRBJ2-7, the V gene TRBV7-3; 9 bases match TRBD2. From germline, CDR1 is SGHTA and CDR2 FQGTGA. This CDR3 region has 15 residues. V lost 2 bases to trimming and J lost 2 bases; unmatched junction nucleotides: 4. The CDR3 region has the DNA TGTGCCAGCAGCTTAGGAGCGGGGGGAACCTACGAGCAGTACTTC. Protein sequence: CASSLGAGGTYEQYF.

V and J are TRBV19 and TRBJ2-2; TRBD2 agrees at 12 bases. V lost 4 bases, J lost 4 bases, and 4 bases stayed unmatched. CDR1 is LNHDA and CDR2 is SQIVND in the germline V gene (reference sequence). This CDR3 region has 16 residues. The CDR3 DNA reads as TGTGCCAGTAGTAGTCTAGCGGGGGGGCGCACCGGGGAGCTGTTTTTT. It encodes CASSSLAGGRTGELFF.